These T cell receptor beta chains were read from a single sample in a study of shared clonotypes between healthy human individuals. Produced via immunoSEQ multiplex PCR; TCRdb's table is partial and in-frame only. The sample consists of 2 million to 2.5 million clones, roughly 90% of them appearing once. The material sequenced was naive CD4+ T cells from PBMCs. The source is a man between 18 and 35 years old in good health. Some clones in this sample may be carry-over from other donors' samples. The CDR3 runs from the conserved cysteine through the conserved F or W. Each record gives: CDR3 length, V gene, D gene, J gene, clone size, CDR3 DNA, CDR3 protein. A D gene is named only where the DNA matches it firmly. Where a row states a size, it is once, few, many or the class of an expanded clone; other rows omit it.

15	TRBV19	NA	TRBJ2-7	NA	TGTGCCAGTAGTATAGAAGGGGGTAGGTCCTACGAGCAGTACTTC	CASSIEGGRSYEQYF
14	TRBV5-1	TRBD1	TRBJ1-4	once	TGCGCCAGCAGCTCGACAGGGGTGGGGGAAAAACTGTTTTTT	CASSSTGVGEKLFF
14	TRBV19	NA	TRBJ1-5	NA	TGTGCCAGTAGCCCTGGGCAGGGCAGACGGCCCCAGCATTTT	CASSPGQGRRPQHF
17	TRBV2	NA	TRBJ1-5	NA	TGTGCCAGCAGTACCCCATCGGGGGGGTTAGGAGAACAGCCCCAGCATTTT	CASSTPSGGLGEQPQHF
13	TRBV28	NA	TRBJ2-7	NA	TGTGCCAGCAGTCCCTCCCCCACAGGAGAGCAGTACTTC	CASSPSPTGEQYF
14	TRBV5-1	TRBD1	TRBJ1-2	NA	TGCGCCAGCAGCCCACAGGGGTCAAGCTATGGCTACACCTTC	CASSPQGSSYGYTF
13	TRBV14	NA	TRBJ2-1	NA	TGTGCCAGCAGCCAAGGTTCCTGGCGGGAGCAGTTCTTC	CASSQGSWREQFF
14	TRBV10-3	NA	TRBJ2-3	once	TGTGCCACCTCGACTAGTAAGGTATCAGATACGCAGTATTTT	CATSTSKVSDTQYF
14	TRBV27	NA	TRBJ2-3	NA	TGTGCCAGCAGTTTACTTTATACCACAGATACGCAGTATTTT	CASSLLYTTDTQYF
12	TRBV7-2	NA	TRBJ1-5	few	TGTGCCAGCAGCTCTGACAATCAGCCCCAGCATTTT	CASSSDNQPQHF
16	TRBV27	NA	TRBJ2-5	NA	TGTGCCAGCAGTTTGGGCCGGGCCCCTTCAGGAGGGACCCAGTACTTC	CASSLGRAPSGGTQYF
18	TRBV28	TRBD1	TRBJ1-5	NA	TGTGCCAGCAGTTTATTAAGCAGGGGGCGCTTGAGCAATCAGCCCCAGCATTTT	CASSLLSRGRLSNQPQHF
15	TRBV4-1	TRBD1	TRBJ1-2	NA	TGCGCCAGCAGCCAAGATAACAGGGGTTTTGGCGGCTACACCTTC	CASSQDNRGFGGYTF
13	TRBV11-2	NA	TRBJ1-2	NA	TGTGCCAGCAGCCCCGGGGGGCGACGTGGCTACACCTTC	CASSPGGRRGYTF
16	TRBV5-1	NA	TRBJ2-3	NA	TGCGCCAGCAGCGAACCTAGCGTAACTAGCACAGATACGCAGTATTTT	CASSEPSVTSTDTQYF
14	TRBV2	TRBD1	TRBJ2-7	NA	TGTGCCAGCAGCGGGACAGGGGGTGGGGGCGAGCAGTACTTC	CASSGTGGGGEQYF
15	TRBV6-5	NA	TRBJ2-5	NA	TGTGCCAGCAGTTACTTGTGGCAGGGCCAAGAGACCCAGTACTTC	CASSYLWQGQETQYF
14	TRBV19	NA	TRBJ2-1	few	TGTGCCAGTAGTATAGCGGGATCATACAATGAGCAGTTCTTC	CASSIAGSYNEQFF
15	TRBV7-9	NA	TRBJ1-1	NA	TGTGCCAGCAGCTCGTGGGGGGGAGGAGGCGTTGAAGCTTTCTTT	CASSSWGGGGVEAFF
15	TRBV7-2	NA	TRBJ1-4	NA	TGTGCCAGCAGCTTTGACAGGTCGCCGGATGAAAAACTGTTTTTT	CASSFDRSPDEKLFF
16	TRBV4-1	NA	TRBJ2-5	NA	TGCGCCAGCAGCCAAGCCTGGGGGGGCCTGGGAGAGACCCAGTACTTC	CASSQAWGGLGETQYF
15	TRBV7-9	NA	TRBJ1-1	few	TGTGCCAGCAGCTTAGGGTCGACAAGGAACACTGAAGCTTTCTTT	CASSLGSTRNTEAFF
13	TRBV11-2	NA	TRBJ1-2	NA	TGTGCCAGCAGCTTAGCCGGTGTGGGTGGCTACACCTTC	CASSLAGVGGYTF
13	TRBV7-2	NA	TRBJ1-5	NA	TGTGCCAGCAGCTTAGCTAGCAATCAGCCCCAGCATTTT	CASSLASNQPQHF
17	TRBV5-3	TRBD1	TRBJ1-5	NA	TGTGCCAGAAGCCTACGGGACAGGGGCTATAGCAATCAGCCCCAGCATTTT	CARSLRDRGYSNQPQHF
13	TRBV7-3	NA	TRBJ1-2	NA	TGTGCCAGCAGAACCCGAACGAGCTATGGCTACACCTTC	CASRTRTSYGYTF
14	TRBV5-1	NA	TRBJ1-1	NA	TGCGCCAGCAGCTTTTATGGGGGGAGCACTGAAGCTTTCTTT	CASSFYGGSTEAFF
13	TRBV5-1	NA	TRBJ2-1	NA	TGCGCCAGCAGCTCCCCTGGGGAAGGTGAGCAGTTCTTC	CASSSPGEGEQFF
16	TRBV11-1	TRBD2	TRBJ2-7	NA	TGTGCCAGCAGCCAACGGACTAGCGGGATTGTCTACGAGCAGTACTTC	CASSQRTSGIVYEQYF
13	TRBV4-3	NA	TRBJ1-2	NA	TGCGCCAGCAGCCAAGCAGACAGGCGCGGCTACACCTTC	CASSQADRRGYTF
15	TRBV5-1	NA	TRBJ2-3	NA	TGCGCCAGCAGCCTGGAGCCAACTAGCACAGATACGCAGTATTTT	CASSLEPTSTDTQYF
12	TRBV6-6	NA	TRBJ1-1	NA	TGTGCCAGCAGTTATGGGGCAGGAGAAGCTTTCTTT	CASSYGAGEAFF
14	TRBV5-1	NA	TRBJ2-7	NA	TGCGCCAGCAGCTTGGTTGGTGGAGTAGGCGAGCAGTACTTC	CASSLVGGVGEQYF
11	TRBV20-1	NA	TRBJ2-1	NA	TGCAGTGCTACTGCCTCAAATGAGCAGTTCTTC	CSATASNEQFF
14	TRBV7-8	TRBD1	TRBJ2-7	NA	TGTGCCAGCAGCTATGGGACAGGGTCCCACGAGCAGTACTTC	CASSYGTGSHEQYF
14	TRBV7-2	TRBD1	TRBJ2-4	NA	TGTGCCAGCAGCCCCCGGACAGGGGGAGACATTCAGTACTTC	CASSPRTGGDIQYF
16	TRBV7-9	TRBD2	TRBJ2-2	few	TGTGCCAGCAGCTTATCGGCTAGCGGGAACACCGGGGAGCTGTTTTTT	CASSLSASGNTGELFF
13	TRBV28	NA	TRBJ2-7	NA	TGTGCCAGCAGTTTCGGAGGGGAATACGAGCAGTACTTC	CASSFGGEYEQYF
16	TRBV15	NA	TRBJ2-6	NA	TGTGCCACCAGCAGAGATATCCAGGCTGGGGCCAACGTCCTGACTTTC	CATSRDIQAGANVLTF
13	TRBV11-2	TRBD1	TRBJ2-1	NA	TGTGCCAGCAGCTCGACAGGGGGCGTTGAGCAGTTCTTC	CASSSTGGVEQFF
14	TRBV6-1	TRBD1	TRBJ1-5	NA	TGTGCCAGCAGTGCCGACAGGGCAGGGCAGCCCCAGCATTTT	CASSADRAGQPQHF
15	TRBV7-2	NA	TRBJ1-2	NA	TGTGCCAGCAGCCTGACACCGGGACAAAACTATGGCTACACCTTC	CASSLTPGQNYGYTF
15	TRBV2	NA	TRBJ2-5	NA	TGTGCCAGCAGTCCCGAGGCAGGGGGGGCAGAGACCCAGTACTTC	CASSPEAGGAETQYF
16	TRBV5-1	TRBD1	TRBJ2-7	NA	TGCGCCAGCAGCTTGGTTGCGACAGGGCCTCTTGGCGAGCAGTACTTC	CASSLVATGPLGEQYF
13	TRBV27	NA	TRBJ1-1	NA	TGTGCCAGCAGTCCCCCGGGACCGAAGGAGGCTTTCTTT	CASSPPGPKEAFF
15	TRBV6-5	TRBD2	TRBJ2-5	once	TGTGCCAGCAGTTATGACGGGACTACCCAAGAGACCCAGTACTTC	CASSYDGTTQETQYF
14	TRBV27	TRBD2	TRBJ2-1	NA	TGTGCCAGTACCGTGGCGGGAGGGCCCTATGAGCAGTTCTTC	CASTVAGGPYEQFF
12	TRBV7-9	NA	TRBJ2-1	NA	TGTGCCAGCAGCTTAACATTATATGAGCAGTTCTTC	CASSLTLYEQFF
17	TRBV27	NA	TRBJ2-3	NA	TGTGCCAGCAGTTTTTCGAGGACAGATACTGGCACAGATACGCAGTATTTT	CASSFSRTDTGTDTQYF
15	TRBV7-8	NA	TRBJ1-2	once	TGTGCCAGCAGCCACCGGGACCCGCGGGGCTATGGCTACACCTTC	CASSHRDPRGYGYTF
17	TRBV28	NA	TRBJ1-4	once	TGTGCCAGCGCCCTTGACAGGCCGTCGGGTGGTAATGAAAAACTGTTTTTT	CASALDRPSGGNEKLFF
15	TRBV19	TRBD1	TRBJ1-2	NA	TGTGCCAGTAGTATAGATCGACAGGGGCTCTATGGCTACACCTTC	CASSIDRQGLYGYTF
13	TRBV11-2	NA	TRBJ2-5	NA	TGTGCCAGCAGCCAACGGCGTATAGAGACCCAGTACTTC	CASSQRRIETQYF
16	TRBV19	NA	TRBJ2-6	NA	TGTGCCAGTAGCCATCGGACAGTCTCTGGGGCCAACGTCCTGACTTTC	CASSHRTVSGANVLTF
16	TRBV6-6	TRBD1	TRBJ1-1	NA	TGTGCCAGCAGTTCCGTGGGGTTGAGTCAGGGGGGTGTAGCTTTCTTT	CASSSVGLSQGGVAFF